The 24 T cell receptor beta chains listed next were all sequenced from one sample in a study of shared clonotypes between healthy human individuals. The repertoire was sequenced with immunoSEQ multiplex PCR; TCRdb's copy has only in-frame clones and lacks some. Of around 980,000 clones listed, about 84% are singletons. Source material: memory CD4+ T cells from PBMCs. Stated subset: CD45RA-negative fraction. The source of these receptors is a man aged 18 to 35 in good health. Some clones in this sample may be carry-over from other donors' samples.

The CDR3 reads CASSYDGRREETQYF. CDR3 nucleotide sequence: TGTGCCAGCAGTTACGACGGGAGGAGGGAGGAGACCCAGTACTTC. The chain has TRBV27 and TRBJ2-5; 7 bases agree with TRBD2. The CDR3 consists of 15 residues. CDR1 and CDR2 (germline): MNHEY, SMNVEV (reference sequence). V shed 4 bases, J shed 5 bases, and the junction held 10 bases outside the gene matches.

The chain links TRBV25-1 to TRBJ1-1; 7 bases fit TRBD1. The CDR3 is made up of 13 amino acids. CDR1 and CDR2 from the germline V gene are MGHDK and SYGVNS. J lost 4 bases, V lost 6 bases, and 5 bases had no gene match. The CDR3 protein is CASSSTGSTEAFF. In nucleotides, the CDR3 is TGTGCCAGCAGCTCGACAGGGAGCACTGAAGCTTTCTTT.

This clone was seen a few times. This may arise from a read error, as a much more abundant clone is one base away. This CDR3 is also generated by other DNA sequences in the sample. The rearrangement uses TRBV29-1 and TRBJ2-3; D remains unclear. Germline-derived CDR1 and CDR2 are SQVTM and ANQGSEA. This CDR3 is 13 amino acids long. Trimming cost V 6 bases and J 2 bases, with 12 bases left between them. This chain's CDR3 is CSVIDGVTDTQYF. The CDR3, as DNA: TGCAGCGTGATAGATGGAGTCACAGATACGCAGTATTTT.

The rearrangement joins TRBV18 to TRBJ2-5; no clear D gene. The CDR3 sequence is 11 residues long. The V end was cut by 9 bases, the J end by 0 bases, with 5 bases between. Germline V gives CDR1 KGHSH, CDR2 LQKENI. CDR3 loop: CASLYQETQYF. CDR3 nucleotide sequence: TGTGCCAGTTTGTACCAAGAGACCCAGTACTTC.

CDR3 region: CASSSLDTGELFF. The CDR3 bases are TGTGCCAGCAGCTCCCTGGACACCGGGGAGCTGTTTTTT. V and J are TRBV11-3 and TRBJ2-2, with D unresolved. Trimming took off 4 bases at V and 3 bases at J, with 6 bases between the two ends. In germline, CDR1 is SGHNT, CDR2 YENEEA. The CDR3 spans 13 residues.

The chain recombines TRBV19 with TRBJ1-4; D perhaps matches TRBD1 (6 bases). Germline V gene sequence: CDR1 LNHDA, CDR2 SQIVND (reference sequence). V gave up 6 bases and J gave up 12 bases, with 20 bases separating them. This CDR3 has 14 amino acids. CDR3 sequence (DNA): TGTGCCAGTAGGGACAGCCCCAGGAGTAGGGAACTGTTTTTT. This gives the protein CASRDSPRSRELFF.

CDR3 amino acids: CASSPDRGSGTF. CDR3 coding DNA: TGTGCCAGTAGTCCGGACAGGGGGTCGGGGACCTTC. V and J are TRBV19 and TRBJ1-2, with 10 bases identical to TRBD1. The V gene's germline CDR1 is LNHDA and CDR2 SQIVND (reference sequence). V lost 5 bases to trimming and J lost 14 bases; unmatched junction nucleotides: 8. The CDR3 length is 12 residues. The full variable domain, with the rest looked up from reference TRBV19 and TRBJ1-2, is DGGITQSPKYLFRKEGQNVTLSCEQNLNHDAMYWYRQDPGQGLRLIYYSQIVNDFQKGDIAEGYSVSREKKESFPLTVTSAQKNPTAFYLCASSPDRGSGTFGSGTRLTVV.

Points on this clone: Other DNA sequences in this sample translate to the same CDR3. V usage is TRBV5-4 and J usage is TRBJ2-7, with D uncertain. V was cut by 0 bases and J by 1 base, with 8 bases left in between. Germline V gene sequence: CDR1 SGHNT, CDR2 YYREEE (reference sequence). The CDR3 has 14 residues. In nucleotides, the CDR3 is TGTGCCAGCAGCTTGGGAGGCGGTTCCTACGAGCAGTACTTC. This encodes CASSLGGGSYEQYF.

This clone was recorded once. The likely explanation is a read error, given a far larger clone one base away. J is TRBJ2-1 and V is TRBV29-1; no clear D gene. The CDR3 is made up of 12 amino acids. The V gene's germline CDR1 is SQVTM and CDR2 ANQGSEA. The CDR3 here is CSFENSHNEQFF. Written as DNA, the CDR3 is TGCAGCTTTGAAAACTCCCACAATGAGCAGTTCTTC.

The CDR3 is CASSLLSTPNNEQFF. The CDR3 bases are TGTGCCAGCAGCCTTTTGAGTACTCCTAACAATGAGCAGTTCTTC. This chain connects TRBV11-3 to TRBJ2-1, with unresolved D. V was clipped by 5 bases and J by 5 bases, with 16 bases between them. Germline lookup yields CDR1 SGHNT and CDR2 YENEEA. The length of the CDR3 is 15 residues.

The gene calls are TRBV5-6 and TRBJ2-7; 7 bases map to TRBD1. CDR1 and CDR2 (germline): SGHDT, YYEEEE. This CDR3 has 14 residues. J was trimmed by 2 bases and V by 6 bases; bases with no gene match: 8. CDR3: CASTLGQRTYEQYF. The CDR3 DNA is TGTGCCAGCACTTTGGGACAGCGAACCTACGAGCAGTACTTC.

The V gene is TRBV7-3, the J gene TRBJ2-3; D gene ambiguous. The CDR3 has 13 residues. Germline CDR1 and CDR2: SGHTA and FQGTGA. Trimming cost V 2 bases and J 8 bases, with 11 bases left between them. The CDR3 region is CASSLGSQGTQYF. In DNA form, the CDR3 reads TGTGCCAGCAGCTTAGGAAGCCAAGGTACGCAGTATTTT.

This clone was detected only a few times. This CDR3 is also generated by other DNA sequences in the sample. This chain connects TRBV5-1 to TRBJ1-1; unclear D gene. V dropped 0 bases and J dropped 6 bases, with 9 bases sitting between them. The germline V gene has CDR1 SGHRS and CDR2 YFSETQ. The CDR3 contains 13 residues. The CDR3 sequence is CASSLVPGAEAFF. DNA for the CDR3: TGCGCCAGCAGCTTGGTACCTGGGGCTGAAGCTTTCTTT.

The chain links TRBV20-1 to TRBJ2-3, with D unclear. The germline gives CDR1 DFQATT, CDR2 SNEGSKA (reference sequence). There are 11 residues in the CDR3. Trimming left V 5 bases short and J 6 bases short, with 9 bases between. CDR3 DNA sequence: TGCAGTGCTCCTCCGCGGGATACGCAGTATTTT. Translating gives CSAPPRDTQYF.

This sequence joins TRBV9 and TRBJ2-2, with D tentatively TRBD2 (6 bases). Between the trimmed V and J ends, which lost 4 bases and 5 bases, there was a span of 18 bases. Germline assignment: CDR1 SGDLS and CDR2 YYNGEE. The CDR3 spans 16 residues. CDR3 residues: CASSPTRGIGTGELFF. CDR3 nucleotide sequence: TGTGCCAGCAGCCCGACTAGGGGCATTGGTACCGGGGAGCTGTTTTTT.

This sequence joins TRBV4-3 and TRBJ2-3; 15 nucleotides align to TRBD2. Trimming at V came to 0 bases and at J to 4 bases, leaving 11 bases not matched to a gene. The germline CDR1 and CDR2 sequences are LGHNA and YSLEER. This CDR3 is 20 amino acids long. CDR3 sequence: CASSQDPRTSGRALADTQYF. The DNA for the CDR3 is TGCGCCAGCAGCCAAGATCCCCGGACTAGCGGGAGGGCCCTTGCAGATACGCAGTATTTT.

Comments on this clone: Other DNA sequences from this sample encode an identical CDR3 as well. The chain employs TRBV18 and TRBJ1-1; no definite D call. The V and J ends lost 6 bases and 0 bases respectively, with 11 bases between them. The CDR3 extends over 14 amino acids. Germline CDR1 KGHSH, CDR2 LQKENI. In DNA, the CDR3 is TGTGCCAGCTCTCCTGGGTTACTGAACACTGAAGCTTTCTTT. As protein: CASSPGLLNTEAFF.

Concerning this clone itself: This CDR3 is also generated by other DNA sequences in the sample. The CDR3, as DNA: TGTGCCAGCAGTTTGTACAGGGGGTATGGCTACACCTTC. Amino acids: CASSLYRGYGYTF. The gene calls are TRBV28 and TRBJ1-2; TRBD1 aligns across 8 bases. The V gene end was trimmed by 3 bases and the J gene end by 5 bases; junction bases not matched to a gene: 2. This CDR3 comprises 13 residues. CDR1 and CDR2 (germline): MDHEN, SYDVKM.

The rearrangement joins TRBV21-1 to TRBJ2-1; TRBD2, the table's D call, lacks a check against the DNA. TRBV21-1 constitutes a pseudogene. The length of the CDR3 is 17 residues. CDR3 residues: CASSISGRAPYYNEQFF. As DNA, the CDR3 is TGTGCCAGCAGCATTAGCGGGAGGGCCCCTTATTACAATGAGCAGTTCTTC.

The chain uses TRBV13 and TRBJ2-7, with D perhaps TRBD1 or TRBD2 (7 bases each). Germline CDR1 reads PRHDT; CDR2 reads FYEKMQ (reference sequence). Deletions cut 5 bases from V and 6 bases from J, with 20 bases between. This CDR3 contains 15 residues. This chain's CDR3 is CASSQVGVRGGEQYF. In nucleotides, the CDR3 is TGTGCCAGCAGCCAGGTGGGCGTCAGGGGGGGCGAGCAGTACTTC.

The V gene is TRBV9, the J gene TRBJ2-1, with 7 bases lining up with TRBD2. V was pared by 3 bases and J by 8 bases, with 8 bases of the junction left unmatched. Germline loops: CDR1 SGDLS, CDR2 YYNGEE. This CDR3 is 14 amino acids long. The CDR3: CASSALTSAHEQFF. CDR3 DNA sequence: TGTGCCAGCAGCGCCCTAACTAGCGCCCATGAGCAGTTCTTC.

The chain combines TRBV29-1 with TRBJ1-2; D possibly corresponds to TRBD1 (5 bases). The germline V gene encodes CDR1 SQVTM and CDR2 ANQGSEA. Trimming took off 4 bases at V and 6 bases at J, with 9 bases between the two ends. The CDR3 loop spans 11 amino acids. Written as DNA, the CDR3 is TGCAGCGTTGGGGACGGAGATGGCTACACCTTC. Translated, it gives CSVGDGDGYTF.

The rearrangement joins TRBV9 to TRBJ2-3; D is undetermined. The germline V gene has CDR1 SGDLS and CDR2 YYNGEE. The CDR3 covers 14 residues. The V end was cut by 0 bases, the J end by 6 bases, with 11 bases between. The CDR3 nucleotides are TGTGCCAGCAGCGTAGCAAGTTCTGGGGATACGCAGTATTTT. Its translation: CASSVASSGDTQYF.

This clone turned up a few times. The V gene is TRBV19, the J gene TRBJ1-4; D remains unclear. The CDR3 contains 15 residues. Germline V gives CDR1 LNHDA, CDR2 SQIVND (reference sequence). V was shortened by 5 bases and J by 6 bases, with 16 bases between the two germline ends. In DNA, the CDR3 is TGTGCCAGTAGTCGTCAGCGCCTCGATGATGAAAAACTGTTTTTT. The encoded protein is CASSRQRLDDEKLFF.